The clone carrying this T cell receptor beta chain was detected a few times. Its antigen remains unknown. After constant-region reverse-primer amplification, full-length variable regions underwent semi-nested PCR with Nested Universal Primer A. MiXCR, run by TCRdb on the 5' RACE reads, gives a single entry per CDR3 protein. The repertoire holds 45,000 to 55,000 distinct CDR3 sequences, with 24% as singletons. Study-wide findings and caveats: Tumor-infiltrating Treg TCR alpha and beta sequences overlapped most with tumor naive CD4+ T cells, then blood naive.

Germline CDR1 SGHRS, CDR2 YFSETQ. The V and J ends lost 1 base and 2 bases, in that order; junction bases with no gene match: 3. The length of the CDR3 is 16 residues. The sequence was obtained from a female donor with breast cancer. Sequencing was done on a sample of tumor-infiltrating naive CD4+ T cells sorted from the breast tumor. Sample subset: naive CD4+ T cells, CD4+CD45RA+CD25-. This chain joins TRBV5-1 and TRBJ2-1; 10 nucleotides match TRBD2. The CDR3 region has the DNA TGCGCCAGCAGCTTGACTCTAGCGGGAGCCTACAATGAGCAGTTCTTC. Translating it yields CASSLTLAGAYNEQFF.